A single sample gave rise to the 32 T cell receptor beta chains below, sequenced in a study of shared clonotypes between healthy human individuals. The protocol was immunoSEQ multiplex PCR, while the TCRdb copy is restricted to in-frame clones and leaves out a portion. The sample holds fewer than 600,000 clones, roughly three quarters seen once. The sample was PBMCs. All receptors come from a woman aged 40 to 49 in good health. Some clones in this sample may be carry-over from other donors' samples.

A word on this clone: A single base separates this from a much larger clone, so it may be a read error. Other nucleotide sequences in the sample specify the same CDR3. The V gene is TRBV2, the J gene TRBJ2-5; D gene ambiguous. Germline CDR1 is SNHLY and CDR2 is FYNNEI. CDR3 length equals 11 residues. Trimming took off 4 bases at V and 1 base at J, with 1 base between the two ends. In DNA form, the CDR3 reads TGTGCCAGCAGTGGCCAAGAGACCCAGTACTTC. It yields the protein CASSGQETQYF.

This chain joins TRBV30 and TRBJ1-2; D is ambiguous. CDR1 is GTSNPN and CDR2 is SVGIG in the germline V gene (reference sequence). This CDR3 has 12 residues. The V end lost 1 base, the J end lost 0 bases, and 3 bases lay between the germline ends. DNA of the CDR3: TGTGCCTGGAGTGGGACTAACTATGGCTACACCTTC. Translation: CAWSGTNYGYTF.

This chain uses TRBV19 with TRBJ2-1; 12 positions match TRBD2. Unmatched junction bases numbered 8, after V lost 4 bases and J lost 4 bases. The CDR3 totals 17 residues. Germline V gene lookup returns CDR1 LNHDA and CDR2 SQIVND (reference sequence). The CDR3 sequence is CASSTGLAGRFYNEQFF. The DNA for the CDR3 is TGTGCCAGTAGTACCGGACTAGCGGGAAGGTTTTACAATGAGCAGTTCTTC.

The V gene is TRBV9, the J gene TRBJ1-1; 7 nucleotides line up with TRBD1. The CDR3 is made up of 15 amino acids. The germline V gene has CDR1 SGDLS and CDR2 YYNGEE. With 4 bases clipped from V and 2 bases from J, the junction kept 8 bases outside the gene matches. The CDR3 sequence: CASSKRGRGNTEAFF. CDR3 DNA sequence: TGTGCCAGCAGCAAAAGGGGGCGAGGCAACACTGAAGCTTTCTTT.

The rearrangement links TRBV27 to TRBJ2-3; D is undetermined. V was trimmed by 9 bases and J by 6 bases, leaving 10 bases between them. From germline, CDR1 is MNHEY and CDR2 SMNVEV (reference sequence). The CDR3 loop spans 11 amino acids. CDR3 residues: CASRAWDTQYF. In nucleotides, the CDR3 is TGTGCCAGTCGTGCCTGGGATACGCAGTATTTT.

The table lists this clone with a count of one. V and J are TRBV28 and TRBJ1-1; D gene unclear. The germline gives CDR1 MDHEN, CDR2 SYDVKM. The CDR3 totals 14 residues. Trimming left V 6 bases short and J 3 bases short, with 14 bases between. CDR3 sequence: CASRLPQVHTEAFF. The CDR3 bases are TGTGCCAGCAGACTCCCTCAGGTCCACACTGAAGCTTTCTTT.

V and J are TRBV29-1 and TRBJ2-3; D is uncertain. Germline V lookup: CDR1 SQVTM, CDR2 ANQGSEA. The CDR3 contains 15 residues. The V end was cut by 7 bases, the J end by 0 bases, with 17 bases between. CDR3: CSGTTRKVSTDTQYF. CDR3 coding DNA: TGCAGCGGCACCACCCGGAAGGTCAGCACAGATACGCAGTATTTT.

This chain uses TRBV19 with TRBJ2-7; TRBD2 agrees at 7 bases. The CDR3 runs to 15 residues. Germline-derived CDR1 and CDR2 are LNHDA and SQIVND (reference sequence). V shed 3 bases and J 1 base; nucleotides not matched to a gene: 6. CDR3 region: CASSMGGAGSYEQYF. DNA of the CDR3: TGTGCCAGTAGTATGGGGGGAGCGGGGTCCTACGAGCAGTACTTC.

This sequence joins TRBV5-1 and TRBJ2-5; 8 bases are a match to TRBD2. The germline CDR1 and CDR2 sequences are SGHRS and YFSETQ. The CDR3 is 19 residues long. Trimming at V came to 0 bases and at J to 4 bases, leaving 17 bases not matched to a gene. Here the CDR3 reads CASSLVPPRLASGRETQYF. As DNA, the CDR3 is TGCGCCAGCAGCTTGGTCCCCCCTCGACTAGCGAGTGGGAGAGAGACCCAGTACTTC.

This chain links TRBV7-9 with TRBJ2-2; the match to TRBD1 covers 9 bases. Germline V gene data show CDR1 as SEHNR and CDR2 as FQNEAQ (reference sequence). The CDR3 contains 15 residues. The ends lost 5 bases at V and 3 bases at J; junction bases unmatched: 4. The CDR3: CASSLRQGDTGELFF. The CDR3 region has the DNA TGTGCCAGCAGCCTTAGACAGGGGGACACCGGGGAGCTGTTTTTT.

V gene TRBV29-1 combines with J gene TRBJ2-7; D might be TRBD2 (5 bases). The CDR3 runs 14 residues. Trimming took 5 bases from V and 5 from J, leaving 19 bases between them. Germline lookup yields CDR1 SQVTM and CDR2 ANQGSEA. CDR3 sequence reads: CSVNPTGASNEQYF. The CDR3 DNA sequence: TGCAGCGTTAACCCCACTGGAGCTAGCAACGAGCAGTACTTC.

The rearrangement joins TRBV30 to TRBJ2-7, with D tentatively TRBD1 or TRBD2 (5 bases each). The CDR3 sequence is 13 residues long. V lost 4 bases to trimming and J lost 1 base, with 11 bases between them. Germline CDR1 GTSNPN, CDR2 SVGIG (reference sequence). The CDR3 protein is CAWNPGGSYEQYF. In DNA form, the CDR3 reads TGTGCCTGGAACCCTGGGGGTTCCTACGAGCAGTACTTC.

This clone was detected once. This chain links TRBV28 with TRBJ2-7, with D unresolved. Germline CDR1 MDHEN, CDR2 SYDVKM. Trimming left V 8 bases short and J 2 bases short, with 13 bases between. This CDR3 contains 13 residues. Written as DNA, the CDR3 is TGTGCCAGCGGGAAAGAAGGCACCTACGAGCAGTACTTC. Its protein product is CASGKEGTYEQYF.

As for this clone: The sample carries other DNA sequences with the same CDR3. The chain employs TRBV7-9 and TRBJ2-7; D gene uncertain. The germline V gene encodes CDR1 SEHNR and CDR2 FQNEAQ (reference sequence). Trimming stripped 5 bases from V and 4 bases from J, with 6 bases between. The CDR3 extends over 11 amino acids. CDR3: CASSLTYEQYF. The CDR3 region has the DNA TGTGCCAGCAGCCTAACTTACGAGCAGTACTTC.

The chain joins TRBV18 to TRBJ1-6, with D uncertain. The CDR3 is 15 residues long. The germline gives CDR1 KGHSH, CDR2 LQKENI. The V end lost 4 bases, the J end lost 9 bases, and 16 bases lay between the germline ends. The CDR3 nucleotides are TGTGCCAGCTCACGTAGTTCGGAAAAGGGTTCACCCCTCCACTTT. Translation: CASSRSSEKGSPLHF.

Remarks on this clone: A far larger clone is only one base removed, so a read error is likely. The same CDR3 is also encoded by other DNA sequences in this sample. The chain carries TRBV7-9 and TRBJ2-7; D might be TRBD1 (5 bases). This CDR3 has 12 amino acids. Trimming cost V 2 bases and J 4 bases, with 6 bases left between them. Germline values: CDR1 SEHNR, CDR2 FQNEAQ (reference sequence). CDR3 in amino acids: CASSLQGYEQYF. The CDR3 DNA follows: TGTGCCAGCAGCTTACAGGGATACGAGCAGTACTTC. The whole variable domain, filled in from reference TRBV7-9 and TRBJ2-7, reads DTGVSQNPRHKITKRGQNVTFRCDPISEHNRLYWYRQTLGQGPEFLTYFQNEAQLEKSRLLSDRFSAERPKGSFSTLEIQRTEQGDSAMYLCASSLQGYEQYFGPGTRLTVT.

The chain joins TRBV4-3 to TRBJ1-2, with D possibly matching TRBD1 (5 bases). The V end lost 0 bases, the J end lost 8 bases, and 16 bases lay between the germline ends. Germline V gene sequence: CDR1 LGHNA, CDR2 YSLEER. This CDR3 spans 15 amino acids. This CDR3 is CASSQDAGGGRGYTF. The CDR3 DNA follows: TGCGCCAGCAGCCAAGATGCGGGCGGGGGACGGGGCTACACCTTC.

The chain combines TRBV4-2 with TRBJ2-7; no reliable D call. The germline V gene encodes CDR1 LGHNA and CDR2 YNFKEQ. V lost 4 bases and J lost 2, with 12 bases in between. The CDR3 has 14 amino acids. The CDR3 protein is CASSPEWATYEQYF. DNA of the CDR3: TGTGCCAGCAGCCCGGAGTGGGCCACCTACGAGCAGTACTTC.

V usage is TRBV7-3 and J usage is TRBJ1-1; 9 nucleotides agree with TRBD1. This CDR3 is built from 15 residues. In germline, CDR1 is SGHTA, CDR2 FQGTGA. V lost 0 bases and J lost 3; bases outside the gene matches: 2. This CDR3 reads CASSLTGQGYTEAFF. CDR3 coding DNA: TGTGCCAGCAGCTTAACAGGACAGGGGTACACTGAAGCTTTCTTT.

V and J are TRBV5-1 and TRBJ2-2, with unresolved D. V shed 5 bases and J shed 2 bases, with 4 bases lying between them. This CDR3 is 12 amino acids long. Germline CDR1 SGHRS, CDR2 YFSETQ. The CDR3 spells CASSGNTGELFF. In DNA form, the CDR3 reads TGCGCCAGCAGTGGAAACACCGGGGAGCTGTTTTTT.

This rearrangement joins TRBV28 to TRBJ2-2, with D possibly being TRBD2 (5 bases). The CDR3 has 17 residues. CDR1 is MDHEN, CDR2 SYDVKM, per germline. With 2 bases removed from V and 6 bases from J, the gap between germline ends came to 19 bases. In DNA form, the CDR3 reads TGTGCCAGCAGTTTACCTCACCCCGGACTGCCCCCCGGGGAGCTGTTTTTT. It specifies CASSLPHPGLPPGELFF.

This rearrangement joins TRBV7-2 to TRBJ1-3; 7 bases agree with TRBD1. The CDR3 has 15 residues. J lost 7 bases, V lost 4 bases, and 10 bases had no gene match. Germline lookup yields CDR1 SGHTA and CDR2 FQGNSA. CDR3 nucleotides: TGTGCCAGCAGCTCCATCGACAGGGAGGTTAACACCATATATTTT. Translating gives CASSSIDREVNTIYF.

This chain connects TRBV5-1 to TRBJ2-7, with TRBD2 identical over 14 bases. Germline V gives CDR1 SGHRS, CDR2 YFSETQ. The CDR3 is made up of 18 amino acids. J lost 0 bases, V lost 0 bases, and 5 bases had no gene match. CDR3 sequence (DNA): TGCGCCAGCAGCTTGGGGACTAGCGGGAGGAAAGCCTCCTACGAGCAGTACTTC. This gives the protein CASSLGTSGRKASYEQYF.

This chain links TRBV7-9 with TRBJ2-7, with 10 bases that match TRBD2. Germline-derived CDR1 and CDR2 are SEHNR and FQNEAQ (reference sequence). V shed 5 bases, J shed 0 bases, and the junction held 7 bases outside the gene matches. CDR3 length equals 16 residues. CDR3 nucleotides: TGTGCCAGCAGCGCAGCGAGCGGGAGGGCCTCCTACGAGCAGTACTTC. Protein sequence: CASSAASGRASYEQYF. Based on the CDR3 plus reference TRBV7-9 and TRBJ2-7, the full variable domain is DTGVSQNPRHKITKRGQNVTFRCDPISEHNRLYWYRQTLGQGPEFLTYFQNEAQLEKSRLLSDRFSAERPKGSFSTLEIQRTEQGDSAMYLCASSAASGRASYEQYFGPGTRLTVT.

This chain connects TRBV6-6 to TRBJ2-2, with 7 bases fitting TRBD1. Germline V gene sequence: CDR1 MNHNY, CDR2 SVGAGI (reference sequence). The CDR3 sequence is 15 residues long. V shed 2 bases and J 6 bases; nucleotides not matched to a gene: 6. This CDR3 reads CASSYGTEFSGELFF. The CDR3 nucleotides read TGTGCCAGCAGTTACGGGACAGAGTTTTCCGGGGAGCTGTTTTTT.

There are many counts of this clone. This rearrangement joins TRBV30 to TRBJ2-1; TRBD2 aligns across 9 bases. There are 18 residues in the CDR3. V lost 2 bases to trimming and J lost 4 bases; unmatched junction nucleotides: 15. Germline values: CDR1 GTSNPN, CDR2 SVGIG (reference sequence). CDR3 residues: CAWSIKGAFSGGYNEQFF. CDR3 nucleotide sequence: TGTGCCTGGAGTATCAAGGGGGCTTTTAGCGGGGGTTACAATGAGCAGTTCTTC.

This clone was detected a few times. This could be a read error, since a much larger clone is one nucleotide away. This rearrangement joins TRBV4-3 to TRBJ2-1, with 9 bases matching TRBD2. The CDR3 runs 15 residues. Germline CDR1 reads LGHNA; CDR2 reads YSLEER. As DNA, the CDR3 is TGCGCCGGCAGCCTCGCCTCGACTAGCGGCCACGAGCAGTTCTTC. It is translated as CAGSLASTSGHEQFF.

This rearrangement joins TRBV2 to TRBJ1-1, with D unresolved. Germline assignment: CDR1 SNHLY and CDR2 FYNNEI. Deletions cut 1 base from V and 7 bases from J, with 7 bases between. The CDR3 is 12 amino acids. CDR3 DNA: TGTGCCAGCAGTGAAGAGGTATATGAAGCTTTCTTT. Translation gives CASSEEVYEAFF.

The chain recombines TRBV23-1 with TRBJ1-2; D gene uncertain. TRBV23-1 is an ORF for which the function is uncertain. The CDR3 extends over 16 amino acids. The DNA of the CDR3 is TGCCAGCAGTTCGGCGGTGCTACGCAGAAGACCTATGGCTACACCTTC. It codes for CQQFGGATQKTYGYTF.

This clone appeared once. This rearrangement joins TRBV4-1 to TRBJ2-7; 9 nucleotides match TRBD2. CDR3 length equals 17 residues. V lost 4 bases to trimming and J lost 3 bases; unmatched junction nucleotides: 13. Germline V gene lookup returns CDR1 MGHRA and CDR2 YSYEKL. CDR3 in amino acids: CASSPRGLAGKGYEQYF. CDR3 coding DNA: TGCGCCAGCAGCCCCCGTGGTCTAGCGGGGAAAGGCTACGAGCAGTACTTC.

V is TRBV7-3 and J is TRBJ2-3, with 14 bases matching TRBD2. After removal of 4 bases from V and 2 bases from J, the junction contained 2 bases not matched to a gene. The length of the CDR3 is 16 residues. Germline-derived CDR1 and CDR2 are SGHTA and FQGTGA. CDR3: CASSSGLAGATDTQYF. The CDR3 DNA reads as TGTGCCAGCAGCTCGGGACTAGCGGGAGCCACAGATACGCAGTATTTT.

V is TRBV2 and J is TRBJ2-7, with no clear D. Germline V gene sequence: CDR1 SNHLY, CDR2 FYNNEI. This CDR3 is built from 13 residues. With 3 bases removed from V and 3 bases from J, the gap between germline ends came to 9 bases. In nucleotides, the CDR3 is TGTGCCAGCAGTGAGACCCAGTACTACGAGCAGTACTTC. It is translated as CASSETQYYEQYF. The complete variable domain, with remaining parts taken from reference TRBV2 and TRBJ2-7, reads EPEVTQTPSHQVTQMGQEVILRCVPISNHLYFYWYRQILGQKVEFLVSFYNNEISEKSEIFDDQFSVERPDGSNFTLKIRSTKLEDSAMYFCASSETQYYEQYFGPGTRLTVT.